This T cell receptor (beta chain) was recovered during a study of T cells in women clearing cervical HPV infection. Germline V gene sequence: CDR1 LNHDA, CDR2 SQIVND (reference sequence). The CDR3 runs to 16 residues. Concerning this clone itself: Coverage ceases 3 residues before the CDR3 finishes, and the germline J gene fills in the end.

This table comes from immunoSEQ multiplex PCR, and its TCRdb copy is limited to in-frame clones, with some not included. This table lists more than 30,000 clones. Sequencing input: blood buffy coat. The V call is TRBV19, the J call TRBJ2-2, with D tentatively TRBD2 (6 bases). This TCR was sampled from a woman between 18 and 70 years old with a cervical HPV16 infection that either progressed to CIN3+ or cleared (not recorded which). Incomplete CDR3 DNA: TGTGCCAGTAGTATATTCAGCGGGCGTGGAACTGAAAAG. Its protein is CASSIFSGRGTEK. The whole CDR3 reads CASSIFSGRGTEKLFF.